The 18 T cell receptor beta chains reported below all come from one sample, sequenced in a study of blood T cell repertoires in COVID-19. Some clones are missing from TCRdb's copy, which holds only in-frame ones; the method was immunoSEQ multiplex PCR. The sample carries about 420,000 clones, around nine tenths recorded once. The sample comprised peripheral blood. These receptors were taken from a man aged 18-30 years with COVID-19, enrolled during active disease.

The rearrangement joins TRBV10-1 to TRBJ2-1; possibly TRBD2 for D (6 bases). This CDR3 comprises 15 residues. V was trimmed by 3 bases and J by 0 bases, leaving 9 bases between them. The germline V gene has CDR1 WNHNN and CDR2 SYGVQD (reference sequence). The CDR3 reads CASSDLGGSYNEQFF. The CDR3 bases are TGCGCCAGCAGTGATTTGGGGGGCTCCTACAATGAGCAGTTCTTC.

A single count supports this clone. The CDR3 loop reads CASSLVGGGRSFRNTEAFF. DNA of the CDR3: TGTGCCAGCAGCTTGGTAGGTGGGGGCCGCTCGTTTAGGAACACTGAAGCTTTCTTT. This sequence joins TRBV5-5 and TRBJ1-1, with D possibly being TRBD1 (6 bases). There are 19 residues in the CDR3. CDR1 and CDR2 from the germline V gene are SGHKS and YYEKEE (reference sequence). V was shortened by 0 bases and J by 1 base, with 22 bases between the two germline ends.

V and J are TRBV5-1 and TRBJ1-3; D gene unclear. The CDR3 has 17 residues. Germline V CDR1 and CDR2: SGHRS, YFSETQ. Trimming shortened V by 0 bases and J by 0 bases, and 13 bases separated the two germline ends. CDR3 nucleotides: TGCGCCAGCAGCTTGGAGGTCGGGATAAGCTCTGGAAACACCATATATTTT. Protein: CASSLEVGISSGNTIYF.

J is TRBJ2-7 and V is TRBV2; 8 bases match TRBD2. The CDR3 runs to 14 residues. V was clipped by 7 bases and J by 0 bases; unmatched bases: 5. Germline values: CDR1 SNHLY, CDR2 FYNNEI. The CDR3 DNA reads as TGTGCCAGCATCCGACTAGCGCTCTCCTACGAGCAGTACTTC. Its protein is CASIRLALSYEQYF. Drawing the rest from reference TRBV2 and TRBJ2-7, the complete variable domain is EPEVTQTPSHQVTQMGQEVILRCVPISNHLYFYWYRQILGQKVEFLVSFYNNEISEKSEIFDDQFSVERPDGSNFTLKIRSTKLEDSAMYFCASIRLALSYEQYFGPGTRLTVT.

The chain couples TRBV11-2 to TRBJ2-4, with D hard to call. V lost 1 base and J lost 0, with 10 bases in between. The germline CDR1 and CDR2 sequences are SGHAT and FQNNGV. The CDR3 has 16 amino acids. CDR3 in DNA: TGTGCCAGCAGCTTAGTTCCGTTATTAGCCAAAAACATTCAGTACTTC. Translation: CASSLVPLLAKNIQYF. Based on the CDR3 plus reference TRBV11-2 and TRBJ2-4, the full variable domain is EAGVAQSPRYKIIEKRQSVAFWCNPISGHATLYWYQQILGQGPKLLIQFQNNGVVDDSQLPKDRFSAERLKGVDSTLKIQPAKLEDSAVYLCASSLVPLLAKNIQYFGAGTRLSVL.

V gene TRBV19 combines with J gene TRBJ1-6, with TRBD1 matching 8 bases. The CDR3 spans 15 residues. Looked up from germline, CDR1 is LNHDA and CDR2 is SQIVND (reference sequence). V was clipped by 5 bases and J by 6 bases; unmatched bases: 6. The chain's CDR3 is CASSAAGGPNSPLHF. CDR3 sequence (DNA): TGTGCCAGTAGTGCCGCAGGGGGCCCTAATTCACCCCTCCACTTT.

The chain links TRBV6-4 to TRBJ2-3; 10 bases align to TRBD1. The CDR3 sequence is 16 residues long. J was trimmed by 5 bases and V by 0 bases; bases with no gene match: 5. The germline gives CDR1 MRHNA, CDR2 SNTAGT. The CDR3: CASSDSGTGVGDTQYF. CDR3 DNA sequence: TGTGCCAGCAGTGACTCGGGGACAGGGGTTGGAGATACGCAGTATTTT.

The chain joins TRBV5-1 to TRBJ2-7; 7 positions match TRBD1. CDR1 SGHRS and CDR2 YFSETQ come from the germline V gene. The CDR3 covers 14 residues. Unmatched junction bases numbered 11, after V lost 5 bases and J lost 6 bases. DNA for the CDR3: TGCGCCAGCAGGGACACCGGGACAGTAGTCGAGCAGTACTTC. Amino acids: CASRDTGTVVEQYF. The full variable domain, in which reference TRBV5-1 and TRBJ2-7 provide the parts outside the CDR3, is KAGVTQTPRYLIKTRGQQVTLSCSPISGHRSVSWYQQTPGQGLQFLFEYFSETQRNKGNFPGRFSGRQFSNSRSEMNVSTLELGDSALYLCASRDTGTVVEQYFGPGTRLTVT.

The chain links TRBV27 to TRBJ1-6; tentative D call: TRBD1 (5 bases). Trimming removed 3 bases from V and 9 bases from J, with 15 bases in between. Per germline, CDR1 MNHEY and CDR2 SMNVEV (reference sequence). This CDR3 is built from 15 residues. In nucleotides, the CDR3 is TGTGCCAGCAGTTTCGGCGCAGGGTGGGTTTCACCCCTCCACTTT. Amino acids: CASSFGAGWVSPLHF.

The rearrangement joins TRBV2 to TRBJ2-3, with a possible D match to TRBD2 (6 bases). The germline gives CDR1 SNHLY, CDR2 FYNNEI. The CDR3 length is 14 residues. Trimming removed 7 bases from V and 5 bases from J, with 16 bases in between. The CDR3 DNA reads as TGTGCCAGCAATGTGGGCGGGGCCAGAGATACGCAGTATTTT. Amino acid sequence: CASNVGGARDTQYF.

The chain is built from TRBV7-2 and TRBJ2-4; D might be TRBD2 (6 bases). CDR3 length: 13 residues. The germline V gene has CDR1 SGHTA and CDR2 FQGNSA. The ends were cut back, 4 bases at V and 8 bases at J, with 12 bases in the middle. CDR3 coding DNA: TGTGCCAGCAGCTCTGTGACGGGGGACATTCAGTACTTC. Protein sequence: CASSSVTGDIQYF.

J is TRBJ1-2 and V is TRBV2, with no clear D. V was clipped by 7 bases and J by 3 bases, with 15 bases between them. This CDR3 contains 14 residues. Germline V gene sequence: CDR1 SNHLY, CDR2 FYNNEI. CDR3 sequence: CASTPAGSYYGYTF. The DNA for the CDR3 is TGTGCCAGCACTCCCGCCGGGAGTTACTATGGCTACACCTTC.

The CDR3 DNA reads as TGCGCCAGCAGCCTAGGACATGGGGAAGCCGGGGAGCTGTTTTTT. This sequence encodes CASSLGHGEAGELFF. The V call is TRBV5-1, the J call TRBJ2-2; maybe TRBD1 (5 bases). Trimming took off 4 bases at V and 6 bases at J, with 16 bases between the two ends. Germline V gene sequence: CDR1 SGHRS, CDR2 YFSETQ. The CDR3 is 15 amino acids.

CDR3 region: CASSLAGAAEKLFF. The DNA of the CDR3 is TGTGCCAGCAGCTTAGCGGGGGCAGCGGAAAAACTGTTTTTT. The chain recombines TRBV7-9 with TRBJ1-4; D is perhaps TRBD1 (6 bases). Deletions cut 0 bases from V and 8 bases from J, with 10 bases between. This CDR3 region has 14 residues. CDR1 SEHNR and CDR2 FQNEAQ come from the germline V gene (reference sequence).

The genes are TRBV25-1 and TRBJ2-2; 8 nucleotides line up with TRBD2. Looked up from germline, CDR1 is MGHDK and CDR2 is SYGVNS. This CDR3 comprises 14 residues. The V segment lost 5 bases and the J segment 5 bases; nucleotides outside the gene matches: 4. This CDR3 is CASSPGGGTGELFF. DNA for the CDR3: TGTGCCAGCAGTCCCGGGGGGGGAACCGGGGAGCTGTTTTTT.

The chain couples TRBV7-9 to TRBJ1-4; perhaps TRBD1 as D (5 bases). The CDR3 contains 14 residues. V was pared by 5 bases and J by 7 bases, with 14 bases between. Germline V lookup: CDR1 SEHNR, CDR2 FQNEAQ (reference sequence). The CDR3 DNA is TGTGCCAGCAGCGAGGTGGGGCCGGGTGAAAAACTGTTTTTT. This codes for CASSEVGPGEKLFF.

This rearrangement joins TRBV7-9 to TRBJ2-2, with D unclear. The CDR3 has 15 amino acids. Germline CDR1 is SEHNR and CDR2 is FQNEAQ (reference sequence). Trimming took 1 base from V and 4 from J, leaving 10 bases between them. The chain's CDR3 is CASSLVGSGTGELFF. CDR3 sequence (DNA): TGTGCCAGCAGCTTAGTGGGCTCCGGCACCGGGGAGCTGTTTTTT.

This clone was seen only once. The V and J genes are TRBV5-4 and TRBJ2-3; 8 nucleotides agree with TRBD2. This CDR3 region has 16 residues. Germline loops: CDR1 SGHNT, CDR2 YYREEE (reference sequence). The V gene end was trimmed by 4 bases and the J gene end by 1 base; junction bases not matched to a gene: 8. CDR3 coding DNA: TGTGCCAGCAGCCTGAAGGTTAGCGGGGGCACAGATACGCAGTATTTT. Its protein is CASSLKVSGGTDTQYF.